The 6 T cell receptor beta chains below were found in one sample sequenced in a study of regulatory T cells in long-lasting Graves disease. Both iRepertoire HTBI primers and Arm-PCR of CDR3 regions were used to build the TCR beta libraries. A single record per CDR3 protein comes from TCRdb applying MiXCR to the multiplex PCR reads. The sample shows around 460,000 distinct CDR3 sequences, 20% to 25% of them seen only once. Noted time point: persistent/refractory GD, antithyroid drugs over 5 years with positive TRAb. Extracted PBMC RNA gave rise to the TCR library. The material was peripheral blood mononuclear cells (PBMCs), obtained when the disease was refractory, from a patient treated with antithyroid drugs. The receptors originated from a female donor with Graves disease.

This clonotype occurred a few times. V usage is TRBV20-1 and J usage is TRBJ2-7, with D unclear. V was trimmed by 5 bases and J by 3 bases, leaving 11 bases between them. There are 12 residues in the CDR3. Germline V CDR1 and CDR2: DFQATT, SNEGSKA (reference sequence). For the CDR3, the DNA is TGCAGTGCTGCCCCAGTTAGCTACGAGCAGTACTTC. Translation gives CSAAPVSYEQYF.

This chain uses TRBV29-1 with TRBJ2-3, with TRBD2 identical over 9 bases. V gave up 4 bases and J gave up 0 bases; unmatched junction bases: 5. Germline values: CDR1 SQVTM, CDR2 ANQGSEA. This CDR3 region has 15 residues. The CDR3, as DNA: TGCAGCGTTGTGAGCGGGAGGCCTAGCACAGATACGCAGTATTTT. Encoded protein: CSVVSGRPSTDTQYF.

This clonotype has a count of ten or more. V usage is TRBV7-2 and J usage is TRBJ1-2; TRBD1 aligns across 8 bases. V lost 4 bases to trimming and J lost 5 bases; unmatched junction nucleotides: 15. Germline values: CDR1 SGHTA, CDR2 FQGNSA. The CDR3 consists of 17 residues. CDR3 sequence reads: CASSSSMPGGDPYGYTF. The CDR3 bases are TGTGCCAGCAGCTCCTCTATGCCAGGGGGCGACCCATATGGCTACACCTTC.

The sample holds one count of this clonotype. The chain has TRBV29-1 and TRBJ2-5; TRBD2 agrees at 7 bases. TRBJ2-7 explains the end of the DNA better; the J call may be wrong. The germline gives CDR1 SQVTM, CDR2 ANQGSEA. CDR3 length equals 13 residues. Here the CDR3 reads CSVAYGGTHEQYF. The DNA of the CDR3 is TGCAGCGTTGCATACGGGGGGACCCACGAGCAGTACTTC.

This clonotype showed up many times. This chain links TRBV7-9 with TRBJ1-1; possible D gene TRBD1, 5 bases. With 2 bases removed from V and 0 bases from J, the gap between germline ends came to 13 bases. CDR1 and CDR2 from the germline V gene are SEHNR and FQNEAQ (reference sequence). The CDR3 has 16 amino acids. The CDR3: CASSLIVGTVNTEAFF. Here the CDR3 DNA reads TGTGCCAGCAGCTTAATTGTCGGGACGGTGAACACTGAAGCTTTCTTT.

Regarding this clonotype: The CDR3 does not close with the conserved phenylalanine or tryptophan, likely indicating a read error. V and J are TRBV24-1 and TRBJ1-1; D is unresolved. CDR1 KGHDR and CDR2 SFDVKD come from the germline V gene. The CDR3 sequence is 14 residues long. V dropped 4 bases and J dropped 1 base, with 9 bases sitting between them. The CDR3 spells CATSDSQKNTEAFS. The CDR3 region has the DNA TGTGCCACCAGTGACTCACAAAAGAACACTGAAGCTTTCTCT.